This TCR beta chain was documented in a study of blood T cells in healthy people across ages. Overall study results and limits: TCR beta diversity was tightly associated with the proportion of naive T cells.

This CDR3 region has 15 residues. Germline CDR1 SGHDN, CDR2 FVKESK. Trimming stripped 6 bases from V and 3 bases from J, with 15 bases between. Per sample, a minimum of 6 million PBMCs were isolated. Total RNA was isolated from each sample in quantities of at least 5.5 micrograms. Concerning this clonotype itself: The antigen is not known.

Using a J-beta primer mix together with a sample-barcoded 5' primer, a second PCR was run for roughly 6 to 12 cycles. Every cDNA was tagged by a template-switch adaptor with 12 random nucleotides. Via MiXCR, TCRdb re-called the 5' RACE reads, giving one row per CDR3 protein. This sample yields about 1.4 million distinct CDR3 sequences, of which around 59% are seen a single time; 5% to 7% belongs to the top ten. The rearrangement joins TRBV14 to TRBJ2-1, with D maybe TRBD1 (6 bases). The specimen sequenced was blood. This receptor was identified in a man aged 18 to 30 in good health. The CDR3 DNA sequence: TGTGCCAGCAGTAGGACAGTGACGTACTACAATGAGCAGTTCTTC. Amino acid sequence: CASSRTVTYYNEQFF.